This T cell receptor beta chain was retrieved from a study of blood T cells in healthy people across ages. Study-level results: Diversity of TCR beta per million T cells declined in a roughly linear way with age. Because donor CMV status was unknown, expanded clonotype changes were possibly confounded.

PCR was performed a second time for roughly 7 to 11 cycles using a sample-barcoded 5' primer and a J-beta primer mix. TCRdb re-analysed the 5' RACE reads in MiXCR, keeping a single row per CDR3 protein. The sample holds roughly 1.9 million distinct CDR3 sequences, approximately 39% seen once. As regards this clonotype: The antigen remains undetermined.

V was cut by 6 bases and J by 4 bases, with 6 bases left in between. Per the germline V gene, CDR1 is SNHLY and CDR2 is FYNNEI. The CDR3 consists of 11 residues. Every donor gave approximately 10 milliliters of peripheral blood. Sequencing was done on a sample of blood. The chain combines TRBV2 with TRBJ1-1; no reliable D call. The clonotype originates from a human donor in good health. CDR3 bases: TGTGCCAGCAGGGATACCACTGAAGCTTTCTTT. Protein sequence: CASRDTTEAFF.